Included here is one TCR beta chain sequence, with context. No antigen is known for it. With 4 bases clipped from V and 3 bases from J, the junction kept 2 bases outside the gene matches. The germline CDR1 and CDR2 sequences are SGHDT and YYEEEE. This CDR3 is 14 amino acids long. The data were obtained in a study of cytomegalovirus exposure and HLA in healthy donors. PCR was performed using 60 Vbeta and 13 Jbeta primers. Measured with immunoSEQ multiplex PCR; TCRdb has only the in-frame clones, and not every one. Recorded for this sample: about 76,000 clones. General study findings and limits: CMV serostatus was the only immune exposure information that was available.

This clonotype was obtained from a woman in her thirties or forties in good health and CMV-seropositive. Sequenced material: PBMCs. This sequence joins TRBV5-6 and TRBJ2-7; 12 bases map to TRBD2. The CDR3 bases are TGTGCCAGCAGCATGACTAGCGGGGGCTACGAGCAGTACTTC. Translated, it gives CASSMTSGGYEQYF.